This TCR beta chain was profiled in a study of T cells after yellow fever vaccination. On the study more broadly: Preparation used SMART-Seq v4 Ultra Low Input for the low-cell-number fractions. Whole-study results and caveats: The booster saw the reappearance of most primary-vaccination clones (roughly 96% CD4, 88% CD8). A small proportion of clonotypes was detected in both the CD4 and CD8 compartments.

In TCRdb, the 5' RACE reads were re-called with MiXCR into one record per CDR3 protein. The sample records around 180,000 distinct CDR3 sequences, approximately 6.2% being singletons. Germline V gives CDR1 SGHTA, CDR2 FQGTGA. With 2 bases removed from V and 10 bases from J, the gap between germline ends came to 12 bases. The CDR3 runs to 14 residues. This clonotype came up many times. The antigen remains unidentified. The rearrangement joins TRBV7-3 to TRBJ1-6; a weak D match, TRBD1 (5 bases). The TCR was taken from a man aged 18 to 30 who received the YFV17D yellow fever vaccine. The sample consisted of CD4+ T cells sorted from PBMCs, taken on the day of the first yellow fever vaccination. CDR3 bases: TGTGCCAGCAGCTTAGCAGGGTTTGGGTCACCCCTCCACTTT. It translates to CASSLAGFGSPLHF.